The 16 T cell receptor beta chains presented below share a single source sample, sequenced in a study of glioma-infiltrating T cells. TCR alpha and beta CDR3 regions were amplified from RNA using iRepertoire nested multiplex PCR. TCRdb re-analysed the multiplex PCR reads in MiXCR, keeping a single row per CDR3 protein. Among 300,000 to 400,000 distinct CDR3 sequences listed, 41% were seen once. Sequenced: glioma tissue, nonneoplastic brain tissue, or PBMCs (not recorded which). These receptors all stem from a human donor with low-grade glioma or glioblastoma, undergoing nonglioma brain surgery, or in good health (not recorded which).

In this sample, this clonotype turned up many times. CDR3 protein: CASSASYNEQFF. Here the CDR3 DNA reads TGTGCCAGCTCGGCGAGTTACAATGAGCAGTTCTTC. The V gene is TRBV6-2 or TRBV6-3, the J gene TRBJ2-1; no clear D. Germline V gene lookup returns CDR1 MNHEY and CDR2 SVGEGT. The CDR3 has 12 amino acids. V was trimmed by 8 bases and J by 4 bases, leaving 9 bases between them.

This clonotype was observed at least ten times. The V call is TRBV20-1, the J call TRBJ2-3; D perhaps matches TRBD1 (6 bases). This CDR3 comprises 14 residues. The germline gives CDR1 DFQATT, CDR2 SNEGSKA (reference sequence). Trimming shortened V by 5 bases and J by 0 bases, and 12 bases separated the two germline ends. The DNA for the CDR3 is TGCAGTGCTTTACAGGGAGTCAGCACAGATACGCAGTATTTT. It translates to CSALQGVSTDTQYF.

The chain has TRBV7-9 and TRBJ2-1, with D perhaps TRBD2 (5 bases). V gave up 5 bases and J gave up 0 bases, with 14 bases separating them. The CDR3 totals 16 residues. Germline CDR1 SEHNR, CDR2 FQNEAQ (reference sequence). CDR3 loop: CASSPSGVSSYNEQFF. The CDR3 bases are TGTGCCAGCAGCCCGTCCGGGGTTAGCTCCTACAATGAGCAGTTCTTC.

The chain uses TRBV24-1 and TRBJ2-1; perhaps TRBD2 as D (5 bases). Germline lookup yields CDR1 KGHDR and CDR2 SFDVKD. The CDR3 is 16 residues long. Trimming removed 1 base at V and 2 bases at J, with 11 bases between. As DNA, the CDR3 is TGTGCCACCAGTGATTTTGGGAGTATGGCCTACAATGAGCAGTTCTTC. Translated: CATSDFGSMAYNEQFF.

This clonotype was detected ten times or more. The rearrangement uses TRBV6-2 or TRBV6-3 and TRBJ1-2, with 9 bases lining up with TRBD1. The CDR3 has 14 amino acids. Germline V lookup: CDR1 MNHEY, CDR2 SVGEGT. V was pared by 2 bases and J by 4 bases, with 2 bases of the junction left unmatched. For the CDR3, the DNA is TGTGCCAGCAGTTACAAACAGGGGGCCTATGGCTACACCTTC. Translated: CASSYKQGAYGYTF.

The rearrangement joins TRBV15 to TRBJ2-3, with D possibly being TRBD1 (5 bases). From germline, CDR1 is LNHNV and CDR2 YYDKDF (reference sequence). The CDR3 loop spans 14 amino acids. Trimming removed 5 bases from V and 4 bases from J, with 13 bases in between. CDR3 sequence (DNA): TGTGCCACCAGCTCCCGACAGCCACCAGATACGCAGTATTTT. Translating it yields CATSSRQPPDTQYF.

In the case of this clonotype: A much bigger clone sits one base away, suggesting this may be a read error. This rearrangement joins TRBV28 to TRBJ2-3; D possibly uses TRBD1 or TRBD2 (6 bases each). From germline, CDR1 is MDHEN and CDR2 SYDVKM. CDR3 size: 15 residues. CDR3: CASRGQEGGKDTRYF. For the CDR3, the DNA is TGTGCCAGCAGGGGACAAGAGGGAGGAAAAGATACGCGGTATTTT.

The chain uses TRBV6-2 or TRBV6-3 and TRBJ2-1; 9 bases map to TRBD1. CDR3 length equals 21 residues. Losses at the gene ends were 10 bases for V and 0 bases for J; bases not matched to a gene: 25. In germline, CDR1 is MNHEY, CDR2 SVGEGT. CDR3 bases: TGTGCCAACAGATATCCCCGGGACAGGGTGTTAAACGGGAACTCCTACAATGAGCAGTTCTTC. Translated, it gives CANRYPRDRVLNGNSYNEQFF.

The chain combines TRBV5-6 with TRBJ2-7; the D gene is possibly TRBD1 (6 bases). The V gene lost 3 bases and the J gene lost 3 bases, with 16 bases spanning the gap. Germline V gives CDR1 SGHDT, CDR2 YYEEEE. The CDR3 consists of 15 residues. Here the CDR3 reads CASSSGPGRGYEQYF. CDR3 coding DNA: TGTGCCAGCAGCTCGGGACCAGGCAGGGGCTACGAGCAGTACTTC.

V and J are TRBV7-2 and TRBJ1-2; 11 bases are shared with TRBD1. The ends lost 5 bases at V and 1 base at J; junction bases unmatched: 9. The V gene's germline CDR1 is SGHTA and CDR2 FQGNSA. This CDR3 comprises 17 residues. The CDR3 region is CASSRPGQGDYNYGYTF. The CDR3 DNA reads as TGTGCCAGCAGCAGGCCGGGACAGGGGGACTATAACTATGGCTACACCTTC. The full variable domain, rest sourced from reference TRBV7-2 and TRBJ1-2, is GAGVSQSPSNKVTEKGKDVELRCDPISGHTALYWYRQSLGQGLEFLIYFQGNSAPDKSGLPSDRFSAERTGGSVSTLTIQRTQQEDSAVYLCASSRPGQGDYNYGYTFGSGTRLTVV.

Note on this clonotype: A much larger clone sits a single nucleotide away, making a read error possible. The chain joins TRBV27 to TRBJ2-7; D unresolved. The V gene's germline CDR1 is MNHEY and CDR2 SMNVEV (reference sequence). V was clipped by 6 bases and J by 2 bases, with 14 bases between them. This CDR3 is built from 14 residues. The CDR3: CASSPGATTYEQYF. The CDR3 DNA is TGTGCCAGCAGCCCAGGAGCGACCACCTACGAGCAGTACTTC.

About this clonotype itself: A much larger clone sits a single nucleotide away, making a read error possible. The V and J genes are TRBV27 and TRBJ1-1, with D hard to call. Germline CDR1 and CDR2: MNHEY and SMNVEV (reference sequence). CDR3 length: 15 amino acids. The CDR3 region is CASSRNTVLNAEAFF. CDR3 in DNA: TGTGCCAGCAGTCGTAATACAGTACTGAACGCTGAAGCTTTCTTT.

This chain joins TRBV5-4 and TRBJ2-3; perhaps TRBD2 as D (7 bases). Germline V CDR1 and CDR2: SGHNT, YYREEE (reference sequence). Trimming pared 5 bases from V and 4 bases from J, leaving 11 bases between. This CDR3 comprises 13 residues. The DNA of the CDR3 is TGTGCCAGCAGGGGAGGGGGAGCAGATACGCAGTATTTT. This gives the protein CASRGGGADTQYF.

The chain has TRBV12-3 or TRBV12-4 and TRBJ1-2; 7 nucleotides line up with TRBD1. This CDR3 comprises 13 residues. V lost 6 bases and J lost 5; bases outside the gene matches: 6. CDR3 sequence reads: CASSNRGGYGYTF. The CDR3 coding sequence is TGTGCCAGCAGCAACAGGGGTGGTTATGGCTACACCTTC.

Points on this clonotype: This could be a read error, since a much larger clone is one nucleotide away. V is TRBV6-5 and J is TRBJ2-3, with 12 bases identical to TRBD2. V was clipped by 7 bases and J by 5 bases; unmatched bases: 7. Germline assignment: CDR1 MNHEY and CDR2 SVGAGI. The CDR3 runs 15 residues. The CDR3 here is CASTTTSGSLDTQYF. The CDR3 DNA reads as TGTGCCAGCACTACGACTAGCGGGAGCTTAGATACGCAGTATTTT.

The rearrangement joins TRBV2 to TRBJ2-7; D possibly corresponds to TRBD2 (6 bases). The V gene lost 2 bases and the J gene lost 4 bases, with 12 bases spanning the gap. CDR1 and CDR2 from the germline V gene are SNHLY and FYNNEI. This CDR3 has 14 residues. Written as DNA, the CDR3 is TGTGCCAGCAGTGAATTCGGGGGAGCATACGAGCAGTACTTC. This translates into CASSEFGGAYEQYF.